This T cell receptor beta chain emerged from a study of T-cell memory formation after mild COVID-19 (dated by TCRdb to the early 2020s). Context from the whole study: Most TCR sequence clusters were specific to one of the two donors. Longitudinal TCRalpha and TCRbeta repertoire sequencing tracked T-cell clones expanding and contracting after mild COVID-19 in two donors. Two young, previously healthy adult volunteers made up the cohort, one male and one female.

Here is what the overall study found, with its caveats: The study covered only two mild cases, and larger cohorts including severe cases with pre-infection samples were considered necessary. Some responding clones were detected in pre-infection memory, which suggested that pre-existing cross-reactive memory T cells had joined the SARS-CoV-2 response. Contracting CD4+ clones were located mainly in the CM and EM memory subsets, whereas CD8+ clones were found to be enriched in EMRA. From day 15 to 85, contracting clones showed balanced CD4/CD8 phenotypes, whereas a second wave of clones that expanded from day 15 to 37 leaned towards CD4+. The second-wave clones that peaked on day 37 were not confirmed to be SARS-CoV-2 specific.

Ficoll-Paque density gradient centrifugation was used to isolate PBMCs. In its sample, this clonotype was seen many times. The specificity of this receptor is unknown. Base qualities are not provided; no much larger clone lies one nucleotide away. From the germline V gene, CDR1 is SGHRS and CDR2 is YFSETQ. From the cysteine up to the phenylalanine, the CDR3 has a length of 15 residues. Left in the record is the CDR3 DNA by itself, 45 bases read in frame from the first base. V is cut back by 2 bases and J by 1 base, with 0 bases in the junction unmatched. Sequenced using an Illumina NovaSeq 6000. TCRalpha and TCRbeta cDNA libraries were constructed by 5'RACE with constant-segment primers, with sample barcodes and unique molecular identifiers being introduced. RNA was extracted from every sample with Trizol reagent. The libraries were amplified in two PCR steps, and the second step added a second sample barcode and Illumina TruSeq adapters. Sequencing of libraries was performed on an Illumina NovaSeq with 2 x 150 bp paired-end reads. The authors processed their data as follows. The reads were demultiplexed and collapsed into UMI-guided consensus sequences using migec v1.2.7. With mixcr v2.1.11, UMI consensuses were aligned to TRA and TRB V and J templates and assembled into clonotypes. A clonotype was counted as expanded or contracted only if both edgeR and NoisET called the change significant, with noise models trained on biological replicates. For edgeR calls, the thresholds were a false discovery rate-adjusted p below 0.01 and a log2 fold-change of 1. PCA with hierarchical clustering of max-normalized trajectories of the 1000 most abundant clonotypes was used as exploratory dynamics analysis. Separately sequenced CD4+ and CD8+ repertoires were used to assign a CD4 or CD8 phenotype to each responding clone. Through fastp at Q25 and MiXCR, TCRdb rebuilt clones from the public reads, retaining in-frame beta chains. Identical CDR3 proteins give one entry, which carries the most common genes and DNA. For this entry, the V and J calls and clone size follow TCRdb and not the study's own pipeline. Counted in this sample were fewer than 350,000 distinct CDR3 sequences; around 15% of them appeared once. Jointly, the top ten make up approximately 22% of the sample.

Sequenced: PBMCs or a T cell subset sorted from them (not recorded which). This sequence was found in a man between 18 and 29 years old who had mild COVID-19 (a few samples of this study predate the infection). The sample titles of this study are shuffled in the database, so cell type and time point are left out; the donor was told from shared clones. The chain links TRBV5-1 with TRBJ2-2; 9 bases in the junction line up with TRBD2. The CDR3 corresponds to CASSLLAGNTGELFF. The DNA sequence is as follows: TGCGCCAGCAGCTTACTAGCGGGGAACACCGGGGAGCTGTTTTTT.